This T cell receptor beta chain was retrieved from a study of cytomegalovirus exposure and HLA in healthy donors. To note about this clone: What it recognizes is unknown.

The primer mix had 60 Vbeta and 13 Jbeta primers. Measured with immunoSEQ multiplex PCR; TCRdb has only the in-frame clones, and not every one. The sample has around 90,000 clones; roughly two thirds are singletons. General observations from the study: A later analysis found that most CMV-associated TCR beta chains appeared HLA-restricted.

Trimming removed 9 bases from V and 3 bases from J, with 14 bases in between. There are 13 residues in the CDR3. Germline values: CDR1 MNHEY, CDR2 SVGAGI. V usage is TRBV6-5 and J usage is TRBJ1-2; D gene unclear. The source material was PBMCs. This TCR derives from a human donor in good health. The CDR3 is CASSPSEDYGYTF. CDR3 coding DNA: TGTGCCAGTAGTCCGAGTGAAGACTATGGCTACACCTTC.